The clone carrying this TCR beta chain was detected ten times or more. Its specificity is not known. The entry originates in a study of T cells after yellow fever vaccination. Template switching with 5'RACE generated the TCR cDNA and added a universal primer site and UMIs. Using its own MiXCR run on the 5' RACE reads, TCRdb lists one record per CDR3 protein. The data contain 90,000 to 130,000 distinct CDR3 sequences, roughly 8.4% of them singletons. Whole-study results and caveats: Just a small share of clonotypes turned up in the CD4 compartment as well as the CD8 compartment.

From germline, CDR1 is DFQATT and CDR2 SNEGSKA (reference sequence). V was pared by 6 bases and J by 0 bases, with 5 bases of the junction left unmatched. The CDR3 length is 15 residues. This receptor was taken from a man under 40 who received the YFV17D yellow fever vaccine. Specimen: CD8+ T cells sorted from PBMCs, collected 45 days after the yellow fever booster vaccination. This chain links TRBV20-1 with TRBJ2-1; 10 bases are shared with TRBD2. The CDR3 spells CSAYQREGSYNEQFF. Here the CDR3 DNA reads TGCAGTGCCTATCAGCGGGAGGGCTCCTACAATGAGCAGTTCTTC.